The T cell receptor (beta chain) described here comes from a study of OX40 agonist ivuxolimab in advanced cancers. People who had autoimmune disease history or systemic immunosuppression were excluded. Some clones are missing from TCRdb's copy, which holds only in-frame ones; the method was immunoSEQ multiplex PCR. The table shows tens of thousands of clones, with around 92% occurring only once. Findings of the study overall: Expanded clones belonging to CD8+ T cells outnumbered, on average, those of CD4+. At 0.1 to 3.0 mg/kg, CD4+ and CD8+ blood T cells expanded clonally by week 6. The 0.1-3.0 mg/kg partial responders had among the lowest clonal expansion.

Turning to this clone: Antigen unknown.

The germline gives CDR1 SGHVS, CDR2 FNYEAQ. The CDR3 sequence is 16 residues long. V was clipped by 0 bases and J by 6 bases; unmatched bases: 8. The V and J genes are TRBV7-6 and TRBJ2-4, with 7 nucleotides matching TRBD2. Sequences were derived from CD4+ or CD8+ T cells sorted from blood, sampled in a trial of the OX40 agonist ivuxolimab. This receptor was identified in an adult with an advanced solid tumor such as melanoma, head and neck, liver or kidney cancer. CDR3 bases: TGTGCCAGCAGCTTAGCGCCGCGGGGGAAGGGAAACATTCAGTACTTC. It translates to CASSLAPRGKGNIQYF.